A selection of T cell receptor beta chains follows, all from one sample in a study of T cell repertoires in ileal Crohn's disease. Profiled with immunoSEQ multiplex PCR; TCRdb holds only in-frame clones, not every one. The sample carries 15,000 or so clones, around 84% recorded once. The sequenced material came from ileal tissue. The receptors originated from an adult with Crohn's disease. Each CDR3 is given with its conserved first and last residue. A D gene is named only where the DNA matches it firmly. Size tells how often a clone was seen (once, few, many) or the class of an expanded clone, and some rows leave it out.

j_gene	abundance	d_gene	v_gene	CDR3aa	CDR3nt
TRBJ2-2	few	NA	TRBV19	CASSIDRLTGELFF	TGTGCCAGTAGTATAGACAGGCTCACCGGGGAGCTGTTTTTT
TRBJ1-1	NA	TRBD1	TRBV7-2	CASSTSAMTGGTEAFF	TGTGCCAGCAGCACCTCGGCGATGACAGGGGGCACTGAAGCTTTCTTT
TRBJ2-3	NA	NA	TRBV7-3	CASSLTPELTGGDTQYF	TGTGCCAGCAGCTTAACCCCAGAACTCACGGGCGGGGATACGCAGTATTTT
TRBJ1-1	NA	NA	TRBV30	CAWSVGAGVTEAFF	TGTGCCTGGAGTGTAGGGGCAGGGGTCACTGAAGCTTTCTTT
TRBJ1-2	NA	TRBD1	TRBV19	CASSIKRVGQDGYTF	TGTGCCAGTAGTATAAAACGGGTCGGACAGGATGGCTACACCTTC
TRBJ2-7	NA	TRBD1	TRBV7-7	CASSLSQGYEQYF	TGTGCTAGCAGCTTATCACAGGGGTACGAGCAGTACTTC
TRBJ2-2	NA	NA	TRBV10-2	CASSEPQGAGTGELFF	TGCGCCAGCAGTGAGCCCCAGGGCGCCGGGACCGGGGAGCTGTTTTTT
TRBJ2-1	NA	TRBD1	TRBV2	CASGGQGDAEQFF	TGTGCCAGCGGGGGACAGGGGGATGCTGAGCAGTTCTTC
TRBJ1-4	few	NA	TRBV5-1	CASSSPGEKLFF	TGCGCCAGCAGCTCGCCCGGGGAAAAACTGTTTTTT
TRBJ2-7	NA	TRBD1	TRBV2	CASSKEDRVGEQYF	TGTGCCAGCAGTAAGGAGGACAGGGTAGGGGAGCAGTACTTC
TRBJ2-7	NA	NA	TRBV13	CASSHQYEQYF	TGTGCCAGCAGCCACCAGTACGAGCAGTACTTC
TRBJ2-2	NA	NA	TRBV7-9	CASSLGLNTGELFF	TGTGCCAGCAGCTTAGGACTAAACACCGGGGAGCTGTTTTTT
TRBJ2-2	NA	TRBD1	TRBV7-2	CASSLTGGLTGELFF	TGTGCCAGCAGCCTGACAGGGGGCCTCACCGGGGAGCTGTTTTTT
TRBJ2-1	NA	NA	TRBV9	CASSVLAGGRSNEQFF	TGTGCCAGCAGCGTACTGGCAGGGGGGCGGTCCAATGAGCAGTTCTTC
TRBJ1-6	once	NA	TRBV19	CASSIGESPLHF	TGTGCCAGTAGTATCGGGGAGTCACCCCTCCACTTT
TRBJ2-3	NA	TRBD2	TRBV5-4	CASSAGLAEGTDTQYF	TGTGCCAGCAGCGCGGGACTAGCGGAAGGCACAGATACGCAGTATTTT
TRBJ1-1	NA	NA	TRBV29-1	CSAGGGGLGTEAFF	TGCAGCGCTGGGGGAGGAGGCTTGGGCACTGAAGCTTTCTTT
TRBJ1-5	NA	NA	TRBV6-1	CASSPEGIRQPQHF	TGTGCCAGCAGTCCGGAGGGGATTCGGCAGCCCCAGCATTTT
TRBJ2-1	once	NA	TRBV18	CASSPSHRDLNEQFF	TGTGCCAGCTCCCCTTCCCACAGGGACCTTAATGAGCAGTTCTTC
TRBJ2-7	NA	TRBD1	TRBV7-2	CASSPRQGSGGEQYF	TGTGCCAGCAGCCCCCGACAGGGATCAGGAGGAGAGCAGTACTTC
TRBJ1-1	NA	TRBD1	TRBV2	CASSLETGSEAFF	TGTGCCAGCAGTCTAGAGACAGGGTCTGAAGCTTTCTTT
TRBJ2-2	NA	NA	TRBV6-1	CASSEFPGELFF	TGTGCCAGCAGTGAATTTCCAGGGGAGCTGTTTTTT
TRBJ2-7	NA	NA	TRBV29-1	CSVEEGAGEQYF	TGCAGCGTTGAGGAGGGGGCAGGCGAGCAGTACTTC
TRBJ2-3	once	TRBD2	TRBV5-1	CASSPGTSGRIDTQYF	TGCGCCAGCAGCCCCGGGACTAGCGGGAGAATTGATACGCAGTATTTT
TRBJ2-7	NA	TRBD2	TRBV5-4	CASSRSGSSYEQYF	TGTGCCAGCAGCCGTAGCGGGTCCTCCTACGAGCAGTACTTC
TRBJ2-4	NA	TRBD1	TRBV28	CASSGDRVGNIQYF	TGTGCCAGCAGTGGGGACAGGGTGGGAAACATTCAGTACTTC
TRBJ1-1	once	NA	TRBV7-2	CASSLLIGGNTEAFF	TGTGCCAGCAGCTTATTAATCGGAGGGAACACTGAAGCTTTCTTT
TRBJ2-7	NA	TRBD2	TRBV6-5	CASSSPGTSGYEQYF	TGTGCCAGCAGTTCGCCCGGGACTAGCGGTTACGAGCAGTACTTC
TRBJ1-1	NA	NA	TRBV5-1	CASKSQPGDTEAFF	TGCGCCAGCAAATCCCAACCAGGGGACACTGAAGCTTTCTTT